This is a list of T cell receptor beta chains from one sample in a study of T cell repertoires in cytomegalovirus infection. Each CDR3 protein gets one entry after TCRdb re-called the reads with MiXCR. The top ten hold 15% to 20% of the sample, which has 150,000 or so distinct CDR3 sequences, roughly a sixth seen once. What was sequenced was CD8+ T cells from PBMCs. These receptors came from a human donor in good health (CMV status not recorded). Some clones in this sample may be carry-over from other donors' samples. Each CDR3 is given with its conserved first and last residue. The order of the fields is clone size, J gene, D gene, CDR3 length, V gene, CDR3 protein, CDR3 DNA. A D gene is named only where the DNA matches it firmly. Clone size is given for some rows only: seen once, a few or many times, or a class if the clone is expanded.

-	TRBJ2-7	TRBD1	14	TRBV7-6	CASSGGQGVYEQYF	TGTGCCAGCAGCGGCGGACAGGGGGTCTACGAGCAGTACTTC
few	TRBJ2-1	-	13	TRBV27	CASSSLYGDEQFF	TGTGCCAGCAGTTCCCTCTACGGGGATGAGCAGTTCTTC
many	TRBJ2-7	-	16	TRBV7-8	CASSFSGASAIYEQYF	TGTGCCAGCAGCTTCTCAGGGGCTTCCGCTATTTACGAGCAGTACTTC
few	TRBJ1-2	TRBD1	19	TRBV5-5	CASSPPGLGTASRGSGYTF	TGTGCCAGCAGCCCGCCGGGATTGGGGACAGCCTCTCGGGGTAGCGGCTACACCTTC
-	TRBJ2-7	TRBD1	16	TRBV7-2	CASSLQHGTGNYEQYF	TGTGCCAGCAGCTTACAACACGGGACAGGGAACTACGAGCAGTACTTC
few	TRBJ2-5	-	13	TRBV6-5	CASSYSGEETQYF	TGTGCCAGCAGTTACTCGGGGGAAGAGACCCAGTACTTC
few	TRBJ1-1	TRBD1	16	TRBV11-2	CASSSKTYRDRVEAFF	TGTGCCAGCAGCTCCAAAACCTACCGGGACAGGGTCGAAGCTTTCTTT
-	TRBJ2-1	TRBD2	14	TRBV7-9	CASSGGLAYNEQFF	TGTGCCAGCAGCGGGGGACTAGCGTACAATGAGCAGTTCTTC
few	TRBJ2-1	-	15	TRBV29-1	CSVDTTTSSYNEQFF	TGCAGCGTTGACACGACTACAAGCTCCTACAATGAGCAGTTCTTC
-	TRBJ2-5	TRBD2	17	TRBV2	CASSFNGLAGERETQYF	TGTGCCAGCAGTTTTAACGGACTAGCGGGAGAACGAGAGACCCAGTACTTC
-	TRBJ2-3	TRBD1	18	TRBV6-5	CASSYGGSAGGVIDTQYF	TGTGCCAGCAGTTACGGAGGATCGGCAGGGGGTGTAATAGATACGCAGTATTTT
-	TRBJ1-1	-	12	TRBV7-9	CASSLDSGEAFF	TGTGCCAGCAGCTTAGATTCAGGTGAAGCTTTCTTT
few	TRBJ2-1	-	15	TRBV6-2/TRBV6-3	CASSGGLSSYNEQFF	TGTGCCAGCAGTGGGGGACTGAGCTCCTACAATGAGCAGTTCTTC
many	TRBJ2-1	-	16	TRBV6-4	CASSDSDSGSYNEQFF	TGTGCCAGCAGTGACTCAGATAGCGGATCATACAATGAGCAGTTCTTC
-	TRBJ2-7	TRBD2	17	TRBV20-1	CSARTSGGTTLSYEQYF	TGCAGTGCTAGAACTAGCGGGGGGACGACCCTCTCCTACGAGCAGTACTTC
-	TRBJ2-2	-	15	TRBV5-6	CASSSEDPLDGELFF	TGTGCCAGCAGCAGCGAGGACCCCCTGGACGGGGAGCTGTTTTTT
-	TRBJ2-7	-	17	TRBV28	CASSSRTHRGRTYEQYF	TGTGCCAGCAGTTCCCGGACCCATCGAGGGAGGACCTACGAGCAGTACTTC
-	TRBJ2-5	-	13	TRBV28	CASLTGRQETQYF	TGTGCCAGCCTGACCGGTAGACAAGAGACCCAGTACTTC
-	TRBJ2-2	-	16	TRBV6-5	CASSEGRPPNTGELFF	TGTGCCAGCAGTGAGGGACGTCCCCCTAACACCGGGGAGCTGTTTTTT
few	TRBJ1-1	-	12	TRBV29-1	CSVDLGNTEAFF	TGCAGCGTTGATCTCGGAAACACTGAAGCTTTCTTT
few	TRBJ2-7	-	13	TRBV6-5	CASSYSPESKQYF	TGTGCCAGCAGTTACTCGCCGGAGAGTAAGCAGTACTTC
few	TRBJ1-1	-	15	TRBV27	CASSLSPGTVTEAFF	TGTGCCAGCAGTTTATCTCCCGGGACGGTGACTGAAGCTTTCTTT
-	TRBJ2-2	-	14	TRBV6-2/TRBV6-3	CASSGTTNTGELFF	TGTGCCAGTTCCGGGACAACGAACACCGGGGAGCTGTTTTTT
-	TRBJ1-2	-	13	TRBV20-1	CSADPGHRYGYTF	TGCAGTGCTGATCCGGGCCACCGATATGGCTACACCTTC
-	TRBJ2-1	-	17	TRBV7-8	CASSPRSGLSSYNEQFF	TGTGCCAGCAGCCCCCGATCGGGACTCAGCTCCTACAATGAGCAGTTCTTC
-	TRBJ2-4	TRBD1	13	TRBV7-9	CASSRTGPNIQYF	TGTGCCAGCAGCCGGACAGGGCCAAACATTCAGTACTTC
-	TRBJ1-1	TRBD1	15	TRBV7-9	CASSGRTGGMAEAFF	TGTGCCAGCAGCGGTCGGACAGGGGGCATGGCTGAAGCTTTCTTT
few	TRBJ2-5	TRBD2	19	TRBV6-2/TRBV6-3	CASSYPLSLTSGRQETQYF	TGTGCCAGCAGTTACCCTCTTTCTTTGACTAGCGGGAGGCAAGAGACCCAGTACTTC
-	TRBJ2-5	TRBD2	15	TRBV7-3	CASSLSASGSETQYF	TGTGCCAGCAGCTTATCAGCTAGCGGGAGTGAGACCCAGTACTTC
-	TRBJ2-1	-	12	TRBV6-2/TRBV6-3	CASSTGIGLQFF	TGTGCCAGCAGTACCGGGATCGGATTGCAGTTCTTC
-	TRBJ2-1	-	15	TRBV7-2	CASGGTPSSYNEQFF	TGTGCCAGCGGGGGGACTCCGAGCTCCTACAATGAGCAGTTCTTC
-	TRBJ1-1	-	15	TRBV20-1	CSARDSGRDWTEAFF	TGCAGTGCTAGAGATTCAGGCCGGGATTGGACTGAAGCTTTCTTT
-	TRBJ1-1	TRBD1	16	TRBV6-2/TRBV6-3	CASSLHQGGGNTEAFF	TGTGCCAGCAGCCTACACCAAGGGGGCGGAAACACTGAAGCTTTCTTT
-	TRBJ2-1	-	15	TRBV12-3/TRBV12-4	CASKVLLTEYNEQFF	TGTGCCAGCAAGGTGCTGCTGACGGAGTACAATGAGCAGTTCTTC
-	TRBJ2-1	TRBD2	15	TRBV6-2/TRBV6-3	CASSYIGGGFNEQFF	TGTGCCAGCAGTTATATCGGGGGGGGTTTCAATGAGCAGTTCTTC
-	TRBJ2-1	-	15	TRBV28	CATDAGSLSYNEQFF	TGTGCCACCGATGCGGGATCCCTTTCCTACAATGAGCAGTTCTTC
-	TRBJ1-5	TRBD1	17	TRBV7-2	CASSLVPDRGRDQPQHF	TGTGCCAGCAGCTTAGTCCCCGACAGGGGGCGGGATCAGCCCCAGCATTTT
many	TRBJ2-7	-	14	TRBV7-2	CASSLVSQSYEQYF	TGTGCCAGCAGCTTAGTGAGTCAATCCTACGAGCAGTACTTC
-	TRBJ2-1	TRBD2	15	TRBV7-8	CASSFWVAGHNEQFF	TGTGCCAGCAGCTTCTGGGTAGCGGGGCACAATGAGCAGTTCTTC
few	TRBJ2-3	TRBD2	16	TRBV19	CASSTYASGVADTQYF	TGTGCCAGTAGTACCTACGCTAGCGGGGTTGCAGATACGCAGTATTTT
many	TRBJ2-3	-	13	TRBV7-8	CASGSPSTDTQYF	TGTGCCAGCGGCTCCCCAAGCACAGATACGCAGTATTTT
-	TRBJ2-5	TRBD2	15	TRBV7-3	CASSPLAGMGETQYF	TGTGCCAGCAGCCCGTTAGCGGGAATGGGGGAGACCCAGTACTTC
few	TRBJ2-7	-	18	TRBV11-3	CADPYVGRNTPPSYEQYF	TGTGCCGATCCCTACGTGGGACGAAACACTCCTCCCTCCTACGAGCAGTACTTC
-	TRBJ2-3	-	14	TRBV10-3	CAIRGGSRGDTQYF	TGTGCCATCAGAGGGGGGTCCCGCGGAGATACGCAGTATTTT
-	TRBJ2-1	TRBD2	14	TRBV6-4	CASSDASGSAEQFF	TGTGCCAGCAGTGACGCTAGCGGGAGCGCCGAGCAGTTCTTC
-	TRBJ1-5	TRBD1	14	TRBV7-2	CASSTGQGAKPQHF	TGTGCCAGCAGCACGGGACAGGGGGCGAAGCCCCAGCATTTT
-	TRBJ1-5	-	14	TRBV12-3/TRBV12-4	CASSFRDSNQPQHF	TGTGCCAGCAGTTTTCGGGACAGCAATCAGCCCCAGCATTTT
-	TRBJ1-5	-	15	TRBV4-3	CASSQGWGGNQPQHF	TGCGCCAGCAGCCAAGGGTGGGGAGGAAATCAGCCCCAGCATTTT
-	TRBJ2-1	TRBD2	17	TRBV29-1	CSVRRLAGEVGDNEQFF	TGCAGCGTTAGAAGACTAGCGGGAGAGGTTGGGGACAATGAGCAGTTCTTC
few	TRBJ1-3	TRBD1	16	TRBV28	CASSLIQGALGNTIYF	TGTGCCAGCAGCCTCATACAGGGGGCATTAGGAAACACCATATATTTT
-	TRBJ1-5	-	18	TRBV28	CASSLFLRGVNINQPQHF	TGTGCCAGCAGTTTATTTCTCAGGGGAGTGAACATCAATCAGCCCCAGCATTTT
few	TRBJ2-7	-	16	TRBV7-2	CASSSPLGRTSYEQYF	TGTGCCAGCAGCTCACCACTGGGACGGACGTCCTACGAGCAGTACTTC
many	TRBJ2-7	TRBD2	15	TRBV7-2	CASSSLSGGANEQYF	TGTGCCAGCAGCTCCCTTAGCGGGGGGGCGAACGAGCAGTACTTC
-	TRBJ2-1	-	16	TRBV20-1	CSARDPTASSYNEQFF	TGCAGTGCTAGAGATCCTACCGCTAGCTCCTACAATGAGCAGTTCTTC
-	TRBJ2-7	-	16	TRBV7-6	CASSPLRGRGQYEQYF	TGTGCCAGCAGCCCTCTCCGGGGGAGGGGGCAGTACGAGCAGTACTTC
-	TRBJ2-1	-	15	TRBV7-6	CASSFKGLSPNEQFF	TGTGCCAGCAGCTTTAAGGGATTGAGTCCTAATGAGCAGTTCTTC
-	TRBJ2-7	-	15	TRBV28	CASSPLTPSSYEQYF	TGTGCCAGCAGTCCTCTGACCCCTTCGAGTTACGAGCAGTACTTC